One sample yielded the 23 T cell receptor beta chains listed below, sequenced in a study of regulatory T cells in long-lasting Graves disease. Time point in this sample: persistent/refractory GD, antithyroid drugs over 5 years with positive TRAb. Extracted RNA from PBMCs served as the source of the TCR library. Libraries of TCR beta came from iRepertoire HTBI primers plus Arm-PCR of CDR3 regions. TCRdb analysed the multiplex PCR reads with MiXCR anew, one entry per CDR3 protein. The table has 400,000 to 500,000 distinct CDR3 sequences, less than 25% seen once. Sequencing was performed on peripheral blood mononuclear cells (PBMCs), taken when the disease was refractory, from a patient treated with antithyroid drugs. The receptors were gathered from a female donor with Graves disease.

The CDR3 coding sequence is TGTGCCAGCAGACAATGGTCTCATGGTTGGAACACTGAAGCTTTCTTT. Translation: CASRQWSHGWNTEAFF. The chain employs TRBV6-1 and TRBJ1-1, with D uncertain. Germline CDR1 and CDR2: MNHNS and SASEGT. Between the trimmed V and J ends, which lost 6 bases and 1 base, there was a span of 18 bases. This CDR3 comprises 16 residues.

This clonotype was seen a handful of times. The chain carries TRBV3-1 and TRBJ2-1; 9 bases are shared with TRBD2. The CDR3 length is 16 residues. V gave up 1 base and J gave up 8 bases; unmatched junction bases: 9. Looked up from germline, CDR1 is LGHDT and CDR2 is YNNKEL (reference sequence). The CDR3: CASSQGPRREGDEQFF. CDR3 bases: TGTGCCAGCAGCCAAGGGCCCAGGCGGGAGGGCGATGAGCAGTTCTTC.

This clonotype was detected ten times or more. The V call is TRBV28, the J call TRBJ1-3; D remains unclear. The CDR3 runs to 14 residues. Per germline, CDR1 MDHEN and CDR2 SYDVKM. The V gene lost 7 bases and the J gene lost 0 bases, with 10 bases spanning the gap. The CDR3 region is CASTVQSSGNTIYF. CDR3 bases: TGTGCCAGCACTGTTCAGAGCTCTGGAAACACCATATATTTT.

This clonotype has ten or more counts. This sequence joins TRBV7-3 and TRBJ1-1; D is undetermined. V was shortened by 2 bases and J by 1 base, with 8 bases between the two germline ends. Germline V gene sequence: CDR1 SGHTA, CDR2 FQGTGA. The CDR3 runs 14 residues. The CDR3 spells CASSLFAGNTEAFF. The DNA of the CDR3 is TGTGCCAGCAGCTTATTCGCAGGGAACACTGAAGCTTTCTTT.

This clonotype occurred a few times. The chain employs TRBV11-2 and TRBJ1-6; a weak D match, TRBD1 (5 bases). This CDR3 has 15 residues. Trimming removed 5 bases at V and 7 bases at J, with 15 bases between. Germline-derived CDR1 and CDR2 are SGHAT and FQNNGV. CDR3 residues: CASSQDRRGNSPLHF. Written as DNA, the CDR3 is TGTGCCAGCAGCCAAGATCGACGGGGGAATTCACCCCTCCACTTT.

This clonotype was counted at least ten times. This chain connects TRBV7-9 to TRBJ2-2, with D maybe TRBD2 (6 bases). The CDR3 is 15 residues long. Per germline, CDR1 SEHNR and CDR2 FQNEAQ (reference sequence). With 4 bases removed from V and 4 bases from J, the gap between germline ends came to 13 bases. CDR3 sequence: CASSSRDSLTGELFF. CDR3 nucleotides: TGTGCCAGCAGCTCGCGGGACTCCCTCACCGGGGAGCTGTTTTTT.

The chain combines TRBV13 with TRBJ2-3, with D perhaps TRBD1 or TRBD2 (5 bases each). The germline V gene encodes CDR1 PRHDT and CDR2 FYEKMQ (reference sequence). V was trimmed by 3 bases and J by 8 bases, leaving 15 bases between them. This CDR3 has 14 amino acids. CDR3 bases: TGTGCCAGCAGCTTTGGGGACCTAATGGGTACGCAGTATTTT. Encoded protein: CASSFGDLMGTQYF. The whole variable domain, filled in from reference TRBV13 and TRBJ2-3, reads AAGVIQSPRHLIKEKRETATLKCYPIPRHDTVYWYQQGPGQDPQFLISFYEKMQSDKGSIPDRFSAQQFSDYHSELNMSSLELGDSALYFCASSFGDLMGTQYFGPGTRLTVL.

This clonotype was picked up a small number of times. The chain links TRBV10-3 to TRBJ2-7; tentative D call: TRBD1 (6 bases). The germline gives CDR1 ENHRY, CDR2 SYGVKD. V was shortened by 10 bases and J by 0 bases, with 16 bases between the two germline ends. The CDR3 is 14 residues long. The CDR3 spells CATNSQGISYEQYF. CDR3 bases: TGTGCCACCAACTCTCAGGGGATCTCCTACGAGCAGTACTTC.

The chain couples TRBV14 to TRBJ2-2, with D possibly TRBD1 on 6 matching bases. Germline V lookup: CDR1 SGHDN, CDR2 FVKESK. Trimming removed 8 bases at V and 3 bases at J, with 10 bases between. This CDR3 has 13 amino acids. CDR3 residues: CASLGQHTGELFF. The CDR3 bases are TGTGCCAGCCTCGGACAGCACACCGGGGAGCTGTTTTTT.

This clonotype has at least ten counts. The chain carries TRBV6-1 and TRBJ1-2, with TRBD1 identical over 7 bases. This CDR3 contains 12 residues. CDR1 and CDR2 (germline): MNHNS, SASEGT. J was trimmed by 4 bases and V by 8 bases; bases with no gene match: 4. The CDR3 region is CASRDSRYGYTF. DNA for the CDR3: TGTGCCAGCCGGGACAGCCGCTATGGCTACACCTTC.

This clonotype was detected only a few times. This rearrangement joins TRBV19 to TRBJ1-2, with 8 bases fitting TRBD1. The germline CDR1 and CDR2 sequences are LNHDA and SQIVND (reference sequence). The CDR3 is made up of 13 amino acids. V dropped 4 bases and J dropped 7; count of bases not matched to a gene: 5. Written as DNA, the CDR3 is TGTGCCAGTAGTACGGACAGGGTCATTGGCTACACCTTC. It translates to CASSTDRVIGYTF.

This clonotype is a singleton in its sample. This chain links TRBV5-5 with TRBJ2-7, with D perhaps matching TRBD1 (6 bases). V lost 4 bases, J lost 0 bases, and 17 bases lay in between. The CDR3 extends over 16 amino acids. CDR1 and CDR2 (germline): SGHKS, YYEKEE (reference sequence). The chain's CDR3 is CASSPTPGHSSYEQYF. The CDR3, as DNA: TGTGCCAGCAGCCCTACGCCGGGACATTCCTCCTACGAGCAGTACTTC.

This clonotype has ten or more counts. The chain employs TRBV2 and TRBJ2-7, with D uncertain. This CDR3 comprises 15 residues. V was cut by 1 base and J by 2 bases, with 12 bases left in between. The V gene's germline CDR1 is SNHLY and CDR2 FYNNEI. CDR3 coding DNA: TGTGCCAGCAGTGAAGAAGCCTCCTGGGCCTACGAGCAGTACTTC. It translates to CASSEEASWAYEQYF.

In this sample, this clonotype turned up a few times. The chain employs TRBV19 and TRBJ1-1; unclear D gene. The CDR3 is made up of 14 amino acids. V was cut by 8 bases and J by 0 bases, with 13 bases left in between. Looked up from germline, CDR1 is LNHDA and CDR2 is SQIVND (reference sequence). The CDR3: CASSWGQVNTEAFF. Written as DNA, the CDR3 is TGTGCCAGTTCATGGGGTCAGGTGAACACTGAAGCTTTCTTT.

This clonotype was counted a single time. The rearrangement joins TRBV11-2 to TRBJ2-2, with 10 bases aligning to TRBD2. CDR1 and CDR2 from the germline V gene are SGHAT and FQNNGV. V dropped 4 bases and J dropped 4; count of bases not matched to a gene: 6. This CDR3 is built from 16 residues. Here the CDR3 DNA reads TGTGCCAGCAGCTATTCTAGCGGGAGTTTCACCGGGGAGCTGTTTTTT. As protein: CASSYSSGSFTGELFF.

A word on this clonotype: With a much larger clone just one base away, this may be a read error. The chain uses TRBV6-5 and TRBJ1-4; D remains unclear. The CDR3 has 14 amino acids. Germline values: CDR1 MNHEY, CDR2 SVGAGI. The CDR3 DNA reads as TGTGCCTGCAGTTACGAGCCCGGTGGGGAAAAACTGTTTTTT. This encodes CACSYEPGGEKLFF.

The J gene is TRBJ2-7, the V gene TRBV7-9; maybe TRBD2 (6 bases). This CDR3 has 13 residues. Trimming took 8 bases from V and 2 from J, leaving 13 bases between them. Germline V lookup: CDR1 SEHNR, CDR2 FQNEAQ (reference sequence). Here the CDR3 reads CASSSGFPYEQYF. DNA for the CDR3: TGTGCCAGCTCGAGCGGGTTCCCCTACGAGCAGTACTTC.

This clonotype was counted a few times. The CDR3 here is CASSETQGLGTEAFF. For the CDR3, the DNA is TGTGCCAGCAGCGAAACCCAGGGGCTGGGGACTGAAGCTTTCTTT. The chain couples TRBV7-3 to TRBJ1-1, with D maybe TRBD1 (6 bases). The CDR3 totals 15 residues. V lost 5 bases and J lost 5, with 18 bases in between. Per the germline V gene, CDR1 is SGHTA and CDR2 is FQGTGA.

This clonotype was counted a few times. V gene TRBV30 combines with J gene TRBJ2-2; D not resolved. Trimming took 2 bases from V and 7 from J, leaving 17 bases between them. CDR3 size: 15 residues. Germline assignment: CDR1 GTSNPN and CDR2 SVGIG (reference sequence). The chain's CDR3 is CAWSPRSGIDGELFF. The CDR3 coding sequence is TGTGCCTGGAGTCCTAGGAGTGGTATCGACGGGGAGCTGTTTTTT.

The chain recombines TRBV28 with TRBJ2-1; possibly TRBD1 for D (5 bases). The germline V gene has CDR1 MDHEN and CDR2 SYDVKM. The CDR3 totals 17 residues. V gave up 6 bases and J gave up 7 bases, with 25 bases separating them. The CDR3 here is CASRKGARSYLRNEQFF. The CDR3 nucleotides read TGTGCCAGCAGAAAAGGGGCCCGGTCATACCTACGGAATGAGCAGTTCTTC.

This clonotype has only a few counts. The genes are TRBV19 and TRBJ2-7, with TRBD2 identical over 13 bases. The CDR3 has 15 amino acids. Unmatched junction bases numbered 8, after V lost 3 bases and J lost 9 bases. Germline V CDR1 and CDR2: LNHDA, SQIVND (reference sequence). The CDR3 sequence: CASSMTGLAGSRQYF. In DNA, the CDR3 is TGTGCCAGTAGTATGACGGGACTAGCGGGATCAAGGCAGTACTTC.

As for this clonotype: A single base separates this from a much larger clone, so it may be a read error. The chain couples TRBV10-1 to TRBJ2-7; 12 nucleotides agree with TRBD2. This CDR3 is built from 12 residues. The germline V gene has CDR1 WNHNN and CDR2 SYGVQD (reference sequence). The CDR3 here is CASSSGTSGFRF. For the CDR3, the DNA is TGCGCCAGCAGTAGCGGGACTAGCGGGTTCCGCTTC.

Many counts were recorded for this clonotype. The V and J genes are TRBV20-1 and TRBJ1-6, with 7 bases matching TRBD1. The CDR3 loop spans 14 amino acids. V gave up 4 bases and J gave up 8 bases; unmatched junction bases: 8. From germline, CDR1 is DFQATT and CDR2 SNEGSKA (reference sequence). The CDR3 reads CSANLGQGDSPLHF. The CDR3, as DNA: TGCAGTGCTAATCTAGGGCAGGGGGATTCACCCCTCCACTTT.